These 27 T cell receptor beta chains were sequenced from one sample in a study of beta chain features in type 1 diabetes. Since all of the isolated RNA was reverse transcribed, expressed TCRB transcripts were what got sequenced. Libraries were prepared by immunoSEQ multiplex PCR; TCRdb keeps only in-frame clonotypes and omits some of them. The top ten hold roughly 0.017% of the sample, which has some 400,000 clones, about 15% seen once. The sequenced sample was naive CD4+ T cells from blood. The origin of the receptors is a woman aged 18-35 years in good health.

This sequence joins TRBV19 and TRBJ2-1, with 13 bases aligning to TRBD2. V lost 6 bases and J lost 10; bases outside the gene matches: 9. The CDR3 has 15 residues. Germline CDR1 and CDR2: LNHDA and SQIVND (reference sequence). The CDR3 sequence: CASSLLLAGGPEQFF. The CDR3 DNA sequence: TGTGCCAGTAGCCTACTACTAGCGGGAGGGCCCGAGCAGTTCTTC.

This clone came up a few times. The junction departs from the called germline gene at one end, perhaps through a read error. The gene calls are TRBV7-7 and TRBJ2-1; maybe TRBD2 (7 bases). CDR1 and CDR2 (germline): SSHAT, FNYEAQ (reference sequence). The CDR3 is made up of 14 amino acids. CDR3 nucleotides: TGTGCTAGCAGCTGGGGGGGCGCCCACAATGAGCAGTTCTTC. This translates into CASSWGGAHNEQFF.

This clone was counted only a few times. The chain's CDR3 is CASRTHRGGTEAFF. The DNA for the CDR3 is TGTGCCAGCAGAACCCACAGGGGCGGAACTGAAGCTTTCTTT. J is TRBJ1-1 and V is TRBV6-5; TRBD1 matches at 7 bases. Germline V lookup: CDR1 MNHEY, CDR2 SVGAGI. V was clipped by 6 bases and J by 5 bases; unmatched bases: 9. This CDR3 is 14 amino acids long.

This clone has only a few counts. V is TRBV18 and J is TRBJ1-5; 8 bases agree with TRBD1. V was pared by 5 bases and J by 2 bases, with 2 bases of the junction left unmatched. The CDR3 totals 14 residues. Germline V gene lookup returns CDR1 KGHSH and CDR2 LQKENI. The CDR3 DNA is TGTGCCAGCTCAGCGGACAGGGGCAATCAGCCCCAGCATTTT. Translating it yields CASSADRGNQPQHF.

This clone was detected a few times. This chain's CDR3 is CASSLDGQGFDEQFF. Here the CDR3 DNA reads TGCGCCAGCAGCTTGGACGGACAGGGTTTCGATGAGCAGTTCTTC. The rearrangement links TRBV5-1 to TRBJ2-1; TRBD1 aligns across 8 bases. Germline lookup yields CDR1 SGHRS and CDR2 YFSETQ. There are 15 residues in the CDR3. After removal of 0 bases from V and 8 bases from J, the junction contained 7 bases not matched to a gene.

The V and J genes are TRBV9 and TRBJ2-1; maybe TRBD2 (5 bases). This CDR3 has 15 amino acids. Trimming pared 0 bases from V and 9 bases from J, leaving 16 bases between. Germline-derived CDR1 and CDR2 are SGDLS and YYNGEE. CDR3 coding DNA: TGTGCCAGCAGCGTAGGTCCCAAACTAGTTGCTGAGCAGTTCTTC. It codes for CASSVGPKLVAEQFF.

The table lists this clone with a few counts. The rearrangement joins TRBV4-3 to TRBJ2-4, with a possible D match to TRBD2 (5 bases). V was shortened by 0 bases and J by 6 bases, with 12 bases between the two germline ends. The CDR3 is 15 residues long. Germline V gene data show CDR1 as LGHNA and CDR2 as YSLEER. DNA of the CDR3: TGCGCCAGCAGCCAAGAGGGGAAACGGGGAAACATTCAGTACTTC. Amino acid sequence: CASSQEGKRGNIQYF.

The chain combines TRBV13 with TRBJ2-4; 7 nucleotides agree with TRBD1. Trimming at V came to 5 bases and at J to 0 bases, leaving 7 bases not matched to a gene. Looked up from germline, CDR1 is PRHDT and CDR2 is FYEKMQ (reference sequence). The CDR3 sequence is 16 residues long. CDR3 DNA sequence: TGTGCCAGCAGCAGAGAGGACAGGCTAGCCAAAAACATTCAGTACTTC. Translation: CASSREDRLAKNIQYF.

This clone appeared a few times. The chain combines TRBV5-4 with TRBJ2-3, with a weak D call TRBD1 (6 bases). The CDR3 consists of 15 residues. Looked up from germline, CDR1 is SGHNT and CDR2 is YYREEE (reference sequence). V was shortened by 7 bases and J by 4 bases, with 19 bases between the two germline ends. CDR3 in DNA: TGTGCCAGCCGATGGGCAGGGGAATATGCAGATACGCAGTATTTT. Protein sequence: CASRWAGEYADTQYF.

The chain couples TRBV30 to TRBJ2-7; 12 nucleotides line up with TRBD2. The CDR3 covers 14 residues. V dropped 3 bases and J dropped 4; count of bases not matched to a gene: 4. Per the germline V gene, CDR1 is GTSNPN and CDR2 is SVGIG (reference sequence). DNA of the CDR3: TGTGCCTGGAGGACTAGCGGGAGATTGTACGAGCAGTACTTC. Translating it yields CAWRTSGRLYEQYF.

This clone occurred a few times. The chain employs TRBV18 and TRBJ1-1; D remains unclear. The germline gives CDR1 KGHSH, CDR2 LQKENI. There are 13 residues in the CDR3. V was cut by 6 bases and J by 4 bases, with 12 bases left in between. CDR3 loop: CASSEGRVTEAFF. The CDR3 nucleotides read TGTGCCAGCTCTGAGGGCCGGGTCACTGAAGCTTTCTTT.

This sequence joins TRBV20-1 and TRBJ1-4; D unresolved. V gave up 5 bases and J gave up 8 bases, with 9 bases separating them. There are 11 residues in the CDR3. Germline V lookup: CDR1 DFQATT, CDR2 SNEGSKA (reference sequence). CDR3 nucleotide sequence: TGCAGTGCTCAGCAGCGGGAAAAACTGTTTTTT. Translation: CSAQQREKLFF.

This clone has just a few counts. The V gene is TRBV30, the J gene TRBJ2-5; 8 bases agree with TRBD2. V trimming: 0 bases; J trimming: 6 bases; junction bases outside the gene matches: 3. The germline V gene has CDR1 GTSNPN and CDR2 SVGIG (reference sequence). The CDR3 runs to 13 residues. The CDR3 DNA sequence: TGTGCCTGGAGTGTACGGGAGGGCCAGACCCAGTACTTC. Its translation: CAWSVREGQTQYF.

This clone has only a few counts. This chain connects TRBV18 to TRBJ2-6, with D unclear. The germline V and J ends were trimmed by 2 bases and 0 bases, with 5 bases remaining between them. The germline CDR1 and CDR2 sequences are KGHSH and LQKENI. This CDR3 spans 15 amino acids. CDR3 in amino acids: CASSPASSGANVLTF. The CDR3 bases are TGTGCCAGCTCACCAGCGAGCTCTGGGGCCAACGTCCTGACTTTC.

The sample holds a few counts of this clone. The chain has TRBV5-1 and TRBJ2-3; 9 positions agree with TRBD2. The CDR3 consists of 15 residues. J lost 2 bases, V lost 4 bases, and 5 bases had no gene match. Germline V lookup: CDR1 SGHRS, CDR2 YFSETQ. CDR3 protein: CASSRGLANTDTQYF. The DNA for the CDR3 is TGCGCCAGCAGCCGAGGACTAGCGAACACAGATACGCAGTATTTT.

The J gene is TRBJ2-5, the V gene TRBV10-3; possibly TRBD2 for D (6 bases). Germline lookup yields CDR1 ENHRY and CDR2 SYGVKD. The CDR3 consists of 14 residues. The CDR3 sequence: CARWGGDSQETQYF. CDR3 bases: TGTGCAAGGTGGGGCGGGGATAGCCAAGAGACCCAGTACTTC.

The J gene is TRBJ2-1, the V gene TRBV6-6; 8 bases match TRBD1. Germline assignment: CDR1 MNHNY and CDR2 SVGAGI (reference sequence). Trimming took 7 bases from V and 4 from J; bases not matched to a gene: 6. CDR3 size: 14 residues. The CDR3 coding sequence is TGTGCCAGCATTACAGGGGGAGCTTACAATGAGCAGTTCTTC. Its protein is CASITGGAYNEQFF.

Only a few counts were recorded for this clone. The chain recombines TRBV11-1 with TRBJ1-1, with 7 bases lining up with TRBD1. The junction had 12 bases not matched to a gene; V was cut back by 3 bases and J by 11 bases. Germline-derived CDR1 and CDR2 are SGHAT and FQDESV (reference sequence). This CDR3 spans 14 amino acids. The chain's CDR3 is CASSLMGQSGRAFF. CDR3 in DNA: TGTGCCAGCAGCTTGATGGGACAGTCCGGTCGGGCTTTCTTT.

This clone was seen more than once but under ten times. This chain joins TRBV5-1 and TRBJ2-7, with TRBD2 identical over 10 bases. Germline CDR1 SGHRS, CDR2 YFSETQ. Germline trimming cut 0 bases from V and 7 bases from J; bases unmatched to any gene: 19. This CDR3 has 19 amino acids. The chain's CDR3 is CASSLDSEASGSAGTEQYF. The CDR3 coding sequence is TGCGCCAGCAGCTTGGATTCCGAAGCTAGCGGGAGCGCGGGGACGGAGCAGTACTTC.

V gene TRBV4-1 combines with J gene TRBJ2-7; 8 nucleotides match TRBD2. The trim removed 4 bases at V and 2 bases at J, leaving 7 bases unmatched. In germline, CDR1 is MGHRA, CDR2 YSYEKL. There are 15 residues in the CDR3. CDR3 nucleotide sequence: TGCGCCAGCAGCCTCGAGCGGGAGAAGGCCTACGAGCAGTACTTC. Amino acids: CASSLEREKAYEQYF.

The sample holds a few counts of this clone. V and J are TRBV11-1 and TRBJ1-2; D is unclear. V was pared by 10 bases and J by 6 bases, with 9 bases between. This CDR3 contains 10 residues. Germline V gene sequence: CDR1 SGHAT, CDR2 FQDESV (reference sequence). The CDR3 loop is CAISFHGYTF. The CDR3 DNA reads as TGTGCCATCTCGTTCCATGGCTACACCTTC. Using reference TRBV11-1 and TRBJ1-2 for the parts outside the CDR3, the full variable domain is EAEVAQSPRYKITEKSQAVAFWCDPISGHATLYWYRQILGQGPELLVQFQDESVVDDSQLPKDRFSAERLKGVDSTLKIQPAELGDSAMYLCAISFHGYTFGSGTRLTVV.

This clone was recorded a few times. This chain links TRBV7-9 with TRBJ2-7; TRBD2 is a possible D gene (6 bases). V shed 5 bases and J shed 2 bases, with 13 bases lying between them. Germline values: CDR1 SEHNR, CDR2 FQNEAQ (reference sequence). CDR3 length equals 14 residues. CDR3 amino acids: CASSGLRGTYEQYF. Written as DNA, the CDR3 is TGTGCCAGCAGCGGCCTCCGGGGGACCTACGAGCAGTACTTC.

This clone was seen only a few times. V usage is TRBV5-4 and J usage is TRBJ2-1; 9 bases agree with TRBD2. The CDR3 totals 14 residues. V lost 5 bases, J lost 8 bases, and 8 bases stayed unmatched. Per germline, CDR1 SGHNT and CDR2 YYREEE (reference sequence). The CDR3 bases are TGTGCCAGCAGGCCTAGCGGGACTAGGGATGAGCAGTTCTTC. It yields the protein CASRPSGTRDEQFF.

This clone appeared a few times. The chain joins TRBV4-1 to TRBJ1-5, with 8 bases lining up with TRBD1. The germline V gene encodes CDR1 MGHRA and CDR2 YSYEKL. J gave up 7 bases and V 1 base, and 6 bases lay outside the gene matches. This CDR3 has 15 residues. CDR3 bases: TGCGCCAGCAGCCAAGGGACAGGGCTGAAGCAGCCCCAGCATTTT. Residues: CASSQGTGLKQPQHF.

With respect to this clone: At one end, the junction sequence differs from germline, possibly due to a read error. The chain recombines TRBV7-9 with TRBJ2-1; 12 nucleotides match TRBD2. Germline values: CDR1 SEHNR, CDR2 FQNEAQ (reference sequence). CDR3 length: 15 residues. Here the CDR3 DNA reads TGTGCCAGCAGCCTAGCGGGAGGGCCCTACAATGAGCAGTTCTTC. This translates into CASSLAGGPYNEQFF.

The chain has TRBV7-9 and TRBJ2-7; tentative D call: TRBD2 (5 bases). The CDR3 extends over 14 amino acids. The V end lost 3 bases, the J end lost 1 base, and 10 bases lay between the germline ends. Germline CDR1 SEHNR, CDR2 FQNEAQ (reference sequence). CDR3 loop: CASSFRAESYEQYF. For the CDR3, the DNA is TGTGCCAGCAGCTTCCGAGCGGAATCCTACGAGCAGTACTTC.

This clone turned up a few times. CDR3 in DNA: TGTGCCAGCAGCTTTAGCGGGAGTAGGGCCGGGGAGCTGTTTTTT. Translation: CASSFSGSRAGELFF. The chain has TRBV11-2 and TRBJ2-2, with 9 positions matching TRBD2. CDR3 size: 15 residues. The V gene's germline CDR1 is SGHAT and CDR2 FQNNGV. V shed 3 bases and J 6 bases; nucleotides not matched to a gene: 5.